Reported below is one TCR beta chain. The antigen is not known. This specimen comes from a study of T cells after yellow fever vaccination. Study-wide points: Subsequent booster samples again held most clones from primary vaccination (96% CD4, 85% to 90% CD8).

The CDR3 is 14 amino acids. Germline values: CDR1 SGHRS, CDR2 YFSETQ. Between the trimmed V and J ends, which lost 7 bases and 5 bases, there was a span of 19 bases. TCRdb redid the calling of the 5' RACE reads with MiXCR, one entry per CDR3 protein. The sample lists 150,000 or so distinct CDR3 sequences; 7% to 10% were seen once. The chain has TRBV5-1 and TRBJ2-7; TRBD1 might be the D (5 bases). The sequence was collected from a man between 18 and 35 years old who received the YFV17D yellow fever vaccine. The sample was CD8+ T cells sorted from PBMCs, taken 45 days after the yellow fever booster vaccination. The CDR3, as DNA: TGCGCCAGCCGACAGCAGTCAAGAGGTGACGAGCAGTACTTC. Protein sequence: CASRQQSRGDEQYF.